Listed below are T cell receptor beta chains from one sample, sequenced in a study of T cell responses to AZD1222 COVID-19 vaccine. Produced via immunoSEQ multiplex PCR; TCRdb's table is partial and in-frame only. The sample consists of 150,000 or so clones, approximately 90% of them appearing once. The material was peripheral blood, obtained on day 0 of AZD1222 vaccination. These receptors came from an adult in good health. Each CDR3 is given with its conserved first and last residue. D genes are given only for firm matches. A clone size is listed for some rows: how often the clone was seen (once, few, many), or a class if it is expanded.

length	V	J	size	D	CDR3	DNA
14	TRBV4-3	TRBJ1-2	NA	TRBD1	CASSQEDRNYGYTF	TGCGCCAGCAGCCAAGAGGACAGGAACTATGGCTACACCTTC
16	TRBV6-2/TRBV6-3	TRBJ2-7	NA	TRBD1	CASSKTPGQGIAEQYF	TGTGCCAGCAGTAAAACACCGGGACAGGGTATCGCCGAGCAGTACTTC
14	TRBV19	TRBJ1-2	NA	NA	CASTPVGRNYGYTF	TGTGCCAGTACCCCGGTGGGGAGAAACTATGGCTACACCTTC
20	TRBV21-1	TRBJ2-7	once	NA	CASSWGGSGDWRPQSYEQYF	TGTGCCAGCAGCTGGGGGGGAAGTGGGGATTGGCGTCCGCAGTCCTACGAGCAGTACTTC
17	TRBV24-1	TRBJ2-1	NA	TRBD1	CATSDPQGKEVYNEQFF	TGTGCCACCAGTGATCCACAGGGGAAGGAGGTCTACAATGAGCAGTTCTTC
11	TRBV2	TRBJ1-1	NA	NA	CASRRETEAFF	TGTGCCAGCAGGAGGGAGACTGAAGCTTTCTTT
16	TRBV23-1	TRBJ2-7	NA	NA	CASRPPGAAEGYEQYF	TGCGCCAGCCGACCGCCAGGAGCGGCTGAAGGCTACGAGCAGTACTTC
12	TRBV7-9	TRBJ1-2	NA	NA	CASSPEVYGYTF	TGTGCCAGCAGCCCAGAGGTCTATGGCTACACCTTC
14	TRBV6-5	TRBJ2-1	NA	NA	CASSYSRTSREQFF	TGTGCCAGCAGTTACTCCCGAACGTCGAGAGAGCAGTTCTTC
13	TRBV7-2	TRBJ1-5	NA	NA	CASSQAGYQPQHF	TGTGCCAGCAGCCAAGCCGGTTATCAGCCCCAGCATTTT
15	TRBV18	TRBJ1-1	few	NA	CASSPRAGRDTEAFF	TGTGCCAGCTCACCACGTGCAGGGCGGGACACTGAAGCTTTCTTT
14	TRBV20-1	TRBJ1-1	NA	TRBD1	CSASEARGLSEAFF	TGCAGTGCTAGTGAGGCCAGGGGGCTTAGTGAAGCTTTCTTT
16	TRBV14	TRBJ1-1	NA	NA	CASSQGGRGWGTEAFF	TGTGCCAGCAGCCAAGGGGGAAGGGGATGGGGAACTGAAGCTTTCTTT
13	TRBV7-9	TRBJ1-4	NA	NA	CASSPRTNEKLFF	TGTGCCAGCAGCCCCCGAACTAATGAAAAACTGTTTTTT
15	TRBV7-6	TRBJ2-2	NA	TRBD2	CASSLGAGGAGELFF	TGTGCCAGCAGCTTAGGAGCGGGAGGCGCCGGGGAGCTGTTTTTT
14	TRBV27	TRBJ1-5	NA	NA	CASRRFGGNQPQHF	TGTGCCAGCAGAAGGTTTGGTGGCAATCAGCCCCAGCATTTT